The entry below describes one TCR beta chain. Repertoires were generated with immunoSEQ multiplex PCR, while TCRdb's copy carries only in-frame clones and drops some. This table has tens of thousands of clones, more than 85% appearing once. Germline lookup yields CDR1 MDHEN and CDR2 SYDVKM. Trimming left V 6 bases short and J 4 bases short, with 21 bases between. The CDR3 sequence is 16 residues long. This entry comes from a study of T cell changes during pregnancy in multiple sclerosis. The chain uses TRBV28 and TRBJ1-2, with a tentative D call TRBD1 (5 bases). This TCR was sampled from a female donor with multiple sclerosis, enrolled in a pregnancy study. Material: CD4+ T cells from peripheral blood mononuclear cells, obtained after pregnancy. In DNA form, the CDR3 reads TGTGCCAGCAGCTTCCCCGGATTGACAGACCTCTATGGCTACACCTTC. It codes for CASSFPGLTDLYGYTF.